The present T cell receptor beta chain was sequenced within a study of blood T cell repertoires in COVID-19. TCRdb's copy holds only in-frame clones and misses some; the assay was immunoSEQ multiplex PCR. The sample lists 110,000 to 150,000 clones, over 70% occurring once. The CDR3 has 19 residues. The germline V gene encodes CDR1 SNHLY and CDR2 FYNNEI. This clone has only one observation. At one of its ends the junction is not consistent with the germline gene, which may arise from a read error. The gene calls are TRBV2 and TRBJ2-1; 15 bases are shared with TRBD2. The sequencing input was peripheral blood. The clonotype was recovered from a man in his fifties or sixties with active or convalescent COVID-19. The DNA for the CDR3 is TGTGCCAGCAGGGAAGGGACTAGCGGGAGGTACCTCTCCTACAATGAGCAGTTCTTC. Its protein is CASREGTSGRYLSYNEQFF.